This T cell receptor (beta chain) was profiled in a study of beta chain features in type 1 diabetes. Study-level points and caveats: TCRB CDR3s were moderately but significantly shorter in Type 1 diabetes patients in all four CD4+ subsets. A possible short-template PCR bias applies equally to patients and controls.

V lost 5 bases, J lost 5 bases, and 7 bases lay in between. The germline V gene has CDR1 SQVTM and CDR2 ANQGSEA. The CDR3 loop spans 11 amino acids. Reverse transcribing all isolated RNA meant expressed TCRB transcripts were sequenced. Libraries were prepared by immunoSEQ multiplex PCR; TCRdb keeps only in-frame clonotypes and omits some of them. The sample yields 150,000 to 200,000 clones, roughly 60% seen once. With respect to this clone: As yet, its antigen is unknown.

The receptor comes from a man aged 25-40 years with type 1 diabetes. The sequenced material came from naive CD4+ T cells from blood. This chain joins TRBV29-1 and TRBJ2-1; D possibly corresponds to TRBD1 (6 bases). CDR3 residues: CSVNRDNEQFF. The DNA for the CDR3 is TGCAGCGTTAACAGGGACAATGAGCAGTTCTTC.